These 2 T cell receptor beta chains were sequenced from one sample in a study of T cells in Graves' hyperthyroidism and ophthalmopathy. It was RNA transcripts that yielded the amplified TCR beta CDR3 regions. RT-PCR in the first round (using the HTBI primer set) targeted the TCR CDR3. MiXCR, applied by TCRdb to the multiplex PCR reads, yields one record per CDR3 protein. The sample yields roughly 400,000 distinct CDR3 sequences, 20% to 30% seen once. The sample taken for sequencing was blood. The receptors originated from a man aged 45-65 years with Graves' hyperthyroidism.

For this clonotype: A much larger clonotype is one base distant, so this may be a read error. The chain carries TRBV19 and TRBJ1-1; tentative D call: TRBD1 (5 bases). The germline gives CDR1 LNHDA, CDR2 SQIVND (reference sequence). This CDR3 is built from 15 residues. V was clipped by 4 bases and J by 0 bases, with 12 bases between them. The CDR3, as DNA: TGTGCCAGTAGTAGGATCAGACAGATGAACACTGAAGCTTTCTTT. Its translation: CASSRIRQMNTEAFF.

This clonotype was seen a few times. This chain joins TRBV28 and TRBJ1-1, with no clear D. Germline CDR1 MDHEN, CDR2 SYDVKM. This CDR3 has 13 residues. Trimming pared 8 bases from V and 2 bases from J, leaving 12 bases between. The DNA of the CDR3 is TGTGCCAGCGTCAAGGCAGGCAACACTGAAGCTTTCTTT. The encoded protein is CASVKAGNTEAFF.